This T cell receptor (beta chain) emerged from a study of blood T cell repertoires in COVID-19. As for the study in general: COVID-19 samples from acute and convalescent phases originated in the United States, Italy and Spain. Nucleic acid was either cDNA or gDNA, and it came from T cells, B-cell-depleted T cells, or PBMCs.

V was cut by 4 bases and J by 9 bases, with 4 bases left in between. The CDR3 spans 10 residues. Source study methods: Reference gene primer amplification gave estimated nucleated cell counts. Sequencing used immunoSEQ multiplex PCR; TCRdb keeps in-frame clones, though not all of them. V, J and clone size derive from that table, while D and trimming were established from the DNA sequence. The sample carries some 83,000 clones, more than 65% recorded once. The sample consisted of peripheral blood. The sequence was collected from a man aged 50-60 years with acute or convalescent COVID-19. The V gene is TRBV12-3 or TRBV12-4, the J gene TRBJ2-1; D remains ambiguous. This chain's CDR3 is CASSSSEQFF. The CDR3 region has the DNA TGTGCCAGCAGTTCGAGTGAGCAGTTCTTC.